Each of the 24 T cell receptor beta chains below was sequenced from the same sample in a study of regulatory T cells in long-lasting Graves disease. Time point: newly diagnosed GD, antithyroid drugs for less than 3 months. RNA extracted from PBMCs served as the sequencing template. For TCR beta, libraries came from iRepertoire HTBI primers and Arm-PCR of CDR3 regions. TCRdb recomputed calls from the multiplex PCR reads with MiXCR, one row per CDR3 protein. Of about 450,000 distinct CDR3 sequences listed, roughly 15% are singletons. This same sample was also taken into another study, of T cells in Graves' hyperthyroidism and ophthalmopathy.

The source was peripheral blood mononuclear cells (PBMCs), collected at new diagnosis, from a patient treated with antithyroid drugs. The source is a woman between 50 and 59 years old with Graves disease.

This clonotype was counted many times. The chain employs TRBV27 and TRBJ2-5, with D maybe TRBD1 (6 bases). V was clipped by 6 bases and J by 5 bases, with 28 bases between them. The germline gives CDR1 MNHEY, CDR2 SMNVEV (reference sequence). The CDR3 runs 18 residues. The CDR3 loop is CASSTTKPGQSLKETQYF. For the CDR3, the DNA is TGTGCCAGCAGCACGACTAAACCGGGACAAAGCCTTAAGGAGACCCAGTACTTC.

This clonotype occurred a few times. This chain links TRBV12-3 or TRBV12-4 with TRBJ2-7; D possibly uses TRBD1 or TRBD2 (6 bases each). This CDR3 has 16 amino acids. V was shortened by 5 bases and J by 2 bases, with 19 bases between the two germline ends. CDR3 DNA sequence: TGTGCCAGCAGTCCCCAGAGGGGGAGGAACACCTACGAGCAGTACTTC. This sequence encodes CASSPQRGRNTYEQYF.

The V and J genes are TRBV19 and TRBJ2-5; 12 positions match TRBD2. The J call may be mistaken, given a closer DNA end match to TRBJ2-1. The CDR3 has 15 residues. Germline V lookup: CDR1 LNHDA, CDR2 SQIVND (reference sequence). The CDR3 sequence: CASTVLAGGFHEQFF. The CDR3 region has the DNA TGTGCCAGTACGGTCCTAGCGGGAGGGTTTCATGAGCAGTTCTTC.

Only a few counts were recorded for this clonotype. V is TRBV6-6 and J is TRBJ2-7; D might be TRBD1 or TRBD2, each matching 5 bases. V was trimmed by 0 bases and J by 2 bases, leaving 8 bases between them. The CDR3 is 14 residues long. The germline V gene has CDR1 MNHNY and CDR2 SVGAGI (reference sequence). CDR3 protein: CASSYSGDPYEQYF. The CDR3 DNA sequence: TGTGCCAGCAGTTACTCGGGGGATCCCTACGAGCAGTACTTC.

The genes are TRBV7-9 and TRBJ2-2; the D is unclear. The CDR3 is made up of 16 amino acids. CDR1 SEHNR and CDR2 FQNEAQ come from the germline V gene (reference sequence). V dropped 0 bases and J dropped 6 bases, with 14 bases sitting between them. The CDR3 DNA follows: TGTGCCAGCAGCTTAGCCCGGACGCGGTGGCCCGGGGAGCTGTTTTTT. Translation: CASSLARTRWPGELFF. The whole variable domain, filled in from reference TRBV7-9 and TRBJ2-2, reads DTGVSQNPRHKITKRGQNVTFRCDPISEHNRLYWYRQTLGQGPEFLTYFQNEAQLEKSRLLSDRFSAERPKGSFSTLEIQRTEQGDSAMYLCASSLARTRWPGELFFGEGSRLTVL.

The V and J genes are TRBV19 and TRBJ2-1, with D possibly TRBD2 on 5 matching bases. This CDR3 has 16 amino acids. V was shortened by 6 bases and J by 5 bases, with 20 bases between the two germline ends. Germline CDR1 and CDR2: LNHDA and SQIVND (reference sequence). The chain's CDR3 is CASSGIRARLDNEQFF. The CDR3 bases are TGTGCCAGTAGCGGGATTAGGGCCCGGTTGGACAATGAGCAGTTCTTC. Looking up the rest from reference TRBV19 and TRBJ2-1 gives the full variable domain: DGGITQSPKYLFRKEGQNVTLSCEQNLNHDAMYWYRQDPGQGLRLIYYSQIVNDFQKGDIAEGYSVSREKKESFPLTVTSAQKNPTAFYLCASSGIRARLDNEQFFGPGTRLTVL.

In the case of this clonotype: This clone may be a read error of a much larger clone one base away. This chain joins TRBV12-3 or TRBV12-4 and TRBJ2-1; 8 bases agree with TRBD2. This CDR3 comprises 15 residues. Unmatched junction bases numbered 15, after V lost 7 bases and J lost 10 bases. CDR3 nucleotide sequence: TGTGCCAGCACTCAGCGGGGGAGGCTCTCCTACGAGCAGTTCTTC. It yields the protein CASTQRGRLSYEQFF.

This chain links TRBV18 with TRBJ1-2; no clear D. The CDR3 consists of 14 residues. The ends were cut back, 4 bases at V and 6 bases at J, with 15 bases in the middle. Per the germline V gene, CDR1 is KGHSH and CDR2 is LQKENI. The DNA of the CDR3 is TGTGCCAGCTCACGACCCGGGTTATTGGATGGCTACACCTTC. Its protein product is CASSRPGLLDGYTF.

The V call is TRBV4-2, the J call TRBJ2-7, with TRBD2 matching 9 bases. V shed 4 bases and J 0 bases; nucleotides not matched to a gene: 7. CDR3 length: 16 amino acids. Germline CDR1 and CDR2: LGHNA and YNFKEQ. As DNA, the CDR3 is TGTGCCAGCAGCCCAGATAGCGGGGGTAGCTCCTACGAGCAGTACTTC. Its translation: CASSPDSGGSSYEQYF.

This clonotype was picked up many times. The chain employs TRBV10-1 and TRBJ2-5; D is possibly TRBD1 (5 bases). Trimming removed 2 bases at V and 3 bases at J, with 10 bases between. There are 14 residues in the CDR3. Germline values: CDR1 WNHNN, CDR2 SYGVQD (reference sequence). The chain's CDR3 is CASSEGAAEETQYF. DNA for the CDR3: TGCGCCAGCAGTGAGGGGGCAGCTGAAGAGACCCAGTACTTC.

This clonotype has a handful of counts. The chain joins TRBV20-1 to TRBJ2-1; D is ambiguous. The CDR3 totals 20 residues. The V gene lost 1 base and the J gene lost 0 bases, with 25 bases spanning the gap. Germline V CDR1 and CDR2: DFQATT, SNEGSKA (reference sequence). The CDR3 bases are TGCAGTGCTAGAGGGAGAGGTCCAATTCTAAAAAAAAACTCCTACAATGAGCAGTTCTTC. Its protein is CSARGRGPILKKNSYNEQFF.

This clonotype showed up many times. The rearrangement links TRBV28 to TRBJ2-5; 9 bases are shared with TRBD1. The CDR3 totals 13 residues. Trimming took 6 bases from V and 4 from J; bases not matched to a gene: 3. Germline lookup yields CDR1 MDHEN and CDR2 SYDVKM. The CDR3 region has the DNA TGTGCCAGCAGGACAGGGGGAGTAGAGACCCAGTACTTC. Translation: CASRTGGVETQYF.

This clonotype was recorded many times. The chain employs TRBV18 and TRBJ1-5, with TRBD1 matching 10 bases. The junction had 10 bases not matched to a gene; V was cut back by 0 bases and J by 5 bases. CDR3 length: 18 residues. Germline values: CDR1 KGHSH, CDR2 LQKENI. The CDR3 here is CASSPPFGTGDPYQPQHF. CDR3 nucleotide sequence: TGTGCCAGCTCACCACCCTTCGGGACAGGGGACCCCTATCAGCCCCAGCATTTT.

This clonotype came up many times. This sequence joins TRBV11-2 and TRBJ2-7; D is unresolved. This CDR3 contains 12 residues. The germline CDR1 and CDR2 sequences are SGHAT and FQNNGV. Deletions cut 5 bases from V and 7 bases from J, with 12 bases between. CDR3: CASSLLGSEQYF. The CDR3 DNA reads TGTGCCAGCAGCCTGCTAGGTTCTGAGCAGTACTTC. The whole variable domain, remainder taken from reference TRBV11-2 and TRBJ2-7, is EAGVAQSPRYKIIEKRQSVAFWCNPISGHATLYWYQQILGQGPKLLIQFQNNGVVDDSQLPKDRFSAERLKGVDSTLKIQPAKLEDSAVYLCASSLLGSEQYFGPGTRLTVT.

The chain combines TRBV4-1 with TRBJ2-4; a weak D match, TRBD1 (6 bases). This CDR3 contains 16 residues. The germline CDR1 and CDR2 sequences are MGHRA and YSYEKL. The germline V and J ends were trimmed by 0 bases and 5 bases, with 14 bases remaining between them. The CDR3 DNA reads TGCGCCAGCAGCCAAGAGGTAGGGGGAATACAAAACATTCAGTACTTC. Translation gives CASSQEVGGIQNIQYF.

As for this clonotype: This clone may be a read error of a much larger clone one base away. The rearrangement uses TRBV13 and TRBJ2-3; 11 nucleotides align to TRBD2. The CDR3 runs to 16 residues. Germline CDR1 is PRHDT and CDR2 is FYEKMQ (reference sequence). This CDR3 is CASSLRLAGLPDAQYF. The DNA of the CDR3 is TGTGCCAGCAGCCTCCGACTAGCGGGACTCCCAGATGCGCAGTATTTT.

This clonotype occurred a few times. This chain links TRBV30 with TRBJ2-5, with 14 nucleotides matching TRBD2. CDR1 is GTSNPN and CDR2 is SVGIG in the germline V gene (reference sequence). The CDR3 has 17 amino acids. V dropped 4 bases and J dropped 5; count of bases not matched to a gene: 12. The CDR3 nucleotides are TGTGCCTGGAAGGCCAGGGGACTAGCGGGAGATTTGGAGACCCAGTACTTC. Protein sequence: CAWKARGLAGDLETQYF.

The chain has TRBV14 and TRBJ2-1, with 9 bases that match TRBD2. CDR3 size: 16 residues. V lost 4 bases and J lost 2; bases outside the gene matches: 6. Germline CDR1 SGHDN, CDR2 FVKESK. CDR3 loop: CASSPLSGRTYNEQFF. The DNA of the CDR3 is TGTGCCAGCAGCCCCCTGAGCGGGAGGACCTACAATGAGCAGTTCTTC. The full variable domain, with the rest looked up from reference TRBV14 and TRBJ2-1, is EAGVTQFPSHSVIEKGQTVTLRCDPISGHDNLYWYRRVMGKEIKFLLHFVKESKQDESGMPNNRFLAERTGGTYSTLKVQPAELEDSGVYFCASSPLSGRTYNEQFFGPGTRLTVL.

This clonotype was found many times. The rearrangement joins TRBV27 to TRBJ2-1; maybe TRBD2 (5 bases). V dropped 0 bases and J dropped 5 bases, with 11 bases sitting between them. The CDR3 consists of 15 residues. Germline CDR1 MNHEY, CDR2 SMNVEV (reference sequence). This CDR3 reads CASSLSRGGHNEQFF. The CDR3, as DNA: TGTGCCAGCAGTTTATCTCGCGGAGGACACAATGAGCAGTTCTTC.

The CDR3 loop is CASSQQDSGNTIYF. The DNA of the CDR3 is TGTGCCAGCAGCCAACAAGACTCTGGAAACACCATATATTTT. This chain uses TRBV3-1 with TRBJ1-3; D is ambiguous. The CDR3 is 14 residues long. Between the trimmed V and J ends, which lost 2 bases and 0 bases, there was a span of 5 bases. CDR1 and CDR2 (germline): LGHDT, YNNKEL (reference sequence).

This clonotype has ten or more counts. CDR3: CASKTGLASQFHNEQFF. In nucleotides, the CDR3 is TGTGCCAGCAAAACCGGACTAGCGTCACAGTTCCACAATGAGCAGTTCTTC. J is TRBJ2-1 and V is TRBV12-3 or TRBV12-4; TRBD2 aligns across 9 bases. The CDR3 loop spans 17 amino acids. V was pared by 7 bases and J by 5 bases, with 15 bases of the junction left unmatched.

On this clonotype: This may be a read error, as it is one base from a much larger clone. The V call is TRBV2, the J call TRBJ2-2; no clear D. This CDR3 has 13 amino acids. Per the germline V gene, CDR1 is SNHLY and CDR2 is FYNNEI. The CDR3 here is CASTERNSGELFF. As DNA, the CDR3 is TGTGCCAGCACGGAAAGAAACAGCGGGGAGCTGTTTTTT.

Note on this clonotype: A read error may explain this, as a much larger clone is one base away. The CDR3 ends on some other residue instead of the conserved phenylalanine or tryptophan, so this is likely a read error. No DNA is shown, since the ends of the CDR3 on it are uncertain; the CDR3 is the one TCRdb lists. This chain connects TRBV11-3 to TRBJ2-1. CDR1 SGHNT and CDR2 YENEEA come from the germline V gene. The CDR3 totals 13 residues, both ends included. The CDR3 region is CASSLDQTKERFS.

The chain carries TRBV9 and TRBJ2-3; no reliable D call. Germline V CDR1 and CDR2: SGDLS, YYNGEE. V was cut by 1 base and J by 10 bases, with 22 bases left in between. This CDR3 is built from 16 residues. Written as DNA, the CDR3 is TGTGCCAGCAGCGTACTCGGCTCCCTCACATGGTCGGCGCAGTATTTT. This encodes CASSVLGSLTWSAQYF.